This T cell receptor beta chain came from a study of T-cell reconstitution after alpha-beta-depleted transplantation in children. For TCRbeta, the library was prepared with unique molecular identifiers. Via MiXCR, TCRdb re-called the PCR reads, giving one row per CDR3 protein. The sample lists fewer than 550,000 distinct CDR3 sequences; 9.5% to 13% were seen once. Specimen: PBMCs from the stem cell graft donor, collected from the stem cell graft. This sequence was found in a human donor who donated a stem cell graft to a child with acute myeloid leukemia.

The CDR3 is CSAATSVKYNEQFF. DNA of the CDR3: TGCAGTGCAGCGACTAGCGTGAAATACAATGAGCAGTTCTTC. The chain uses TRBV20-1 and TRBJ2-1, with 8 positions matching TRBD2. CDR3 length: 14 residues. Germline CDR1 is DFQATT and CDR2 is SNEGSKA (reference sequence). The J segment lost 4 bases and the V segment lost 6 bases, leaving 8 bases of the junction unmatched.